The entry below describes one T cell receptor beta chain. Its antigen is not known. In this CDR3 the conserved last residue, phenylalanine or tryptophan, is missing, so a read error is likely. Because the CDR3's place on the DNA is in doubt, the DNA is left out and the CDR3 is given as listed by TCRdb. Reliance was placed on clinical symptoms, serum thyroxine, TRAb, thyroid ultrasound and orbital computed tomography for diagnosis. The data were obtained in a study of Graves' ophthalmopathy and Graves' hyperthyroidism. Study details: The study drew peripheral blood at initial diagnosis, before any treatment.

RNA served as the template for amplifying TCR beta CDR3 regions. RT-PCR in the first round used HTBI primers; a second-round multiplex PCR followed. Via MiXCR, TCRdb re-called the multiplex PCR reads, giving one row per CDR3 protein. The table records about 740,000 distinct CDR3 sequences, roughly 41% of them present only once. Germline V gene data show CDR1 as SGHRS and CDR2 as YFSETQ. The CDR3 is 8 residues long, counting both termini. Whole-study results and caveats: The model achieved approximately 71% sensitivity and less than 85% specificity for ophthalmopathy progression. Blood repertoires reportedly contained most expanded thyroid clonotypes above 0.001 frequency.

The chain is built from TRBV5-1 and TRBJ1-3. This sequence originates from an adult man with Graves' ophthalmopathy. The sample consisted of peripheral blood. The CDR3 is CASSVDLE.